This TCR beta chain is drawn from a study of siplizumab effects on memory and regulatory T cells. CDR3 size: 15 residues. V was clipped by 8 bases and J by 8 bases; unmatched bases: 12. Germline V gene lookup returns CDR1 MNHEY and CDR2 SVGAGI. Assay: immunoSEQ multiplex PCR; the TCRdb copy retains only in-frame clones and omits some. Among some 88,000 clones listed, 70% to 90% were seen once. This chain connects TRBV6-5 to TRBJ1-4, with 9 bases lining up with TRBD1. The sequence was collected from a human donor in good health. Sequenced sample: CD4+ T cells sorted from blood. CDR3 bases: TGTGCCAGCGGACGACAGGGGGAATATCGGGAAAAACTGTTTTTT. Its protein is CASGRQGEYREKLFF.